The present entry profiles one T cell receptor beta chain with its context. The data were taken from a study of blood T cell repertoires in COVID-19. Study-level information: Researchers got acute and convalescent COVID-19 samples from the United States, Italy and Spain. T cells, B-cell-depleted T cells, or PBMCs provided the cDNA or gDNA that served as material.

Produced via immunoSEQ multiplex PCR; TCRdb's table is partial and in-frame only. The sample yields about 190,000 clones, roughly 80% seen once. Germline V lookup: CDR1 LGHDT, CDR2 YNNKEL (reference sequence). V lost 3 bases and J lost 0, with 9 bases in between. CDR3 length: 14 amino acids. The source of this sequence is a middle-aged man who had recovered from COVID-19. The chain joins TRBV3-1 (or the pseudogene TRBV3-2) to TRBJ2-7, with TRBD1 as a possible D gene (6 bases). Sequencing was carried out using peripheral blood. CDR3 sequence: CASSHGDNSYEQYF. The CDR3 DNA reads TGTGCCAGCAGCCACGGGGACAACTCCTACGAGCAGTACTTC.